One sample yielded the 20 T cell receptor beta chains listed below, sequenced in a study of cytomegalovirus exposure and HLA in healthy donors. Sequencing used immunoSEQ multiplex PCR; TCRdb keeps in-frame clones, though not all of them. Of over 85,000 clones listed, 90% to 95% are singletons. The sample taken for sequencing was PBMCs. The receptors shown here come from a woman under 40 in good health and CMV-seropositive.

The chain is built from TRBV20-1 and TRBJ1-1; D unclear. Trimming took off 7 bases at V and 5 bases at J, with 11 bases between the two ends. Per the germline V gene, CDR1 is DFQATT and CDR2 is SNEGSKA (reference sequence). The CDR3 loop spans 11 amino acids. Here the CDR3 reads CSVPLGTEAFF. Written as DNA, the CDR3 is TGCAGTGTACCCCTCGGGACTGAAGCTTTCTTT.

V usage is TRBV5-4 and J usage is TRBJ2-3, with 13 bases aligning to TRBD2. In germline, CDR1 is SGHNT, CDR2 YYREEE (reference sequence). CDR3 size: 14 residues. V trimming: 5 bases; J trimming: 4 bases; junction bases outside the gene matches: 1. CDR3 amino acids: CASRLAGGADTQYF. The CDR3 coding sequence is TGTGCCAGCAGACTAGCGGGGGGGGCAGATACGCAGTATTTT.

This clone was detected only once. The chain couples TRBV9 to TRBJ2-4; maybe TRBD2 (6 bases). The V gene's germline CDR1 is SGDLS and CDR2 YYNGEE. V gave up 1 base and J gave up 3 bases, with 8 bases separating them. The CDR3 is 14 residues long. The CDR3 DNA reads as TGTGCCAGCAGCGTAACGGGGGACAAAAACATTCAGTACTTC. Residues: CASSVTGDKNIQYF.

The rearrangement links TRBV5-1 to TRBJ2-5; TRBD2 matches at 7 bases. Trimming cost V 4 bases and J 9 bases; bases outside gene matches: 12. The CDR3 covers 14 residues. Germline loops: CDR1 SGHRS, CDR2 YFSETQ. The DNA of the CDR3 is TGCGCCAGCAGCACGAGCGGGACCCTCGGGGCCCAGTACTTC. This translates into CASSTSGTLGAQYF.

This chain uses TRBV27 with TRBJ2-1; 8 bases fit TRBD1. Germline V gives CDR1 MNHEY, CDR2 SMNVEV (reference sequence). V was pared by 4 bases and J by 8 bases, with 10 bases of the junction left unmatched. This CDR3 contains 15 residues. CDR3 nucleotides: TGTGCCAGCAGTTCAACCGGGACAGGCACCTATGAGCAGTTCTTC. Its protein is CASSSTGTGTYEQFF.

The CDR3 DNA sequence: TGTGCCAGCAGCTTAGTGCTAGCCGCAGGGGTAAGAGACAATGAGCAGTTCTTC. Translation: CASSLVLAAGVRDNEQFF. The chain uses TRBV11-1 and TRBJ2-1; weak D call: TRBD1 (6 bases). This CDR3 has 18 residues. The V end was cut by 1 base, the J end by 5 bases, with 21 bases between. In germline, CDR1 is SGHAT, CDR2 FQDESV (reference sequence).

The rearrangement joins TRBV6-6 to TRBJ1-1; the D gene is possibly TRBD1 (6 bases). Germline V gives CDR1 MNHNY, CDR2 SVGAGI (reference sequence). V was clipped by 0 bases and J by 9 bases, with 17 bases between them. The CDR3 loop spans 15 amino acids. CDR3 nucleotide sequence: TGTGCCAGCAGTTACTCATGGACAGAGGGCATGAAAGCTTTCTTT. Translated, it gives CASSYSWTEGMKAFF.

This chain uses TRBV7-8 with TRBJ2-1, with TRBD1 matching 11 bases. CDR3 size: 17 residues. Losses at the gene ends were 0 bases for V and 6 bases for J; bases not matched to a gene: 7. CDR1 and CDR2 from the germline V gene are SGHVS and FQNEAQ. The CDR3 is CASSLAPWDRGINEQFF. CDR3 DNA: TGTGCCAGCAGCTTAGCGCCATGGGACAGGGGGATCAATGAGCAGTTCTTC.

The gene calls are TRBV5-4 and TRBJ2-7; D gene ambiguous. Between the trimmed V and J ends, which lost 4 bases and 0 bases, there was a span of 11 bases. Germline V gene sequence: CDR1 SGHNT, CDR2 YYREEE (reference sequence). The CDR3 runs 14 residues. In DNA, the CDR3 is TGTGCCAGCAGCCCCTCCCTACTCTCCTACGAGCAGTACTTC. Protein sequence: CASSPSLLSYEQYF. The full variable domain, its missing parts supplied by reference TRBV5-4 and TRBJ2-7, is ETGVTQSPTHLIKTRGQQVTLRCSSQSGHNTVSWYQQALGQGPQFIFQYYREEENGRGNFPPRFSGLQFPNYSSELNVNALELDDSALYLCASSPSLLSYEQYFGPGTRLTVT.

V usage is TRBV28 and J usage is TRBJ2-3; no firm D call. This CDR3 has 15 residues. Deletions cut 5 bases from V and 2 bases from J, with 14 bases between. CDR1 is MDHEN, CDR2 SYDVKM, per germline. CDR3 bases: TGTGCCAGCAGTCCCCCTGGCAGATACACAGATACGCAGTATTTT. Amino acid sequence: CASSPPGRYTDTQYF.

This chain uses TRBV7-9 with TRBJ2-1; 7 bases are shared with TRBD1. The CDR3 covers 16 residues. Germline V gene sequence: CDR1 SEHNR, CDR2 FQNEAQ (reference sequence). Losses at the gene ends were 2 bases for V and 8 bases for J; bases not matched to a gene: 12. The CDR3 nucleotides read TGTGCCAGCAGCTTATTCGGTAGCAGGGGGATGGATGAGCAGTTCTTC. Its protein product is CASSLFGSRGMDEQFF.

This clone was counted a few times. The J gene is TRBJ1-2, the V gene TRBV27; the D gene is possibly TRBD1 (5 bases). This CDR3 spans 13 amino acids. Germline V gives CDR1 MNHEY, CDR2 SMNVEV (reference sequence). The V and J ends lost 3 bases and 8 bases respectively, with 13 bases between them. The CDR3: CASSFGGAMGYTF. The CDR3 DNA is TGTGCCAGCAGTTTCGGCGGGGCAATGGGCTACACCTTC.

The genes are TRBV9 and TRBJ1-3, with 8 bases fitting TRBD1. The CDR3 totals 16 residues. After removal of 0 bases from V and 4 bases from J, the junction contained 6 bases not matched to a gene. Germline V gene sequence: CDR1 SGDLS, CDR2 YYNGEE. CDR3 DNA: TGTGCCAGCAGCGTAGTAGGCCAGGGGGCAGGAAACACCATATATTTT. Its protein is CASSVVGQGAGNTIYF.

The V call is TRBV28, the J call TRBJ2-2; maybe TRBD2 (6 bases). Trimming took 3 bases from V and 6 from J, leaving 14 bases between them. Germline assignment: CDR1 MDHEN and CDR2 SYDVKM. CDR3 length equals 15 residues. The CDR3, as DNA: TGTGCCAGCAGTTTCCAGCCTGCTAGCGCCGGGGAGCTGTTTTTT. This codes for CASSFQPASAGELFF.

This clone was recorded a few times. Written as DNA, the CDR3 is TGTGCCAGCAGCTGGACAGGGGACAATGAAGCTTTCTTT. Its protein is CASSWTGDNEAFF. The chain carries TRBV5-5 and TRBJ1-1; TRBD1 matches 9 bases. Germline V gene data show CDR1 as SGHKS and CDR2 as YYEKEE (reference sequence). The ends lost 3 bases at V and 7 bases at J; junction bases unmatched: 4. The CDR3 consists of 13 residues.

V and J are TRBV5-1 and TRBJ2-3; TRBD2 matches 8 bases. The germline V gene has CDR1 SGHRS and CDR2 YFSETQ. J gave up 1 base and V 4 bases, and 14 bases lay outside the gene matches. This CDR3 region has 18 residues. Written as DNA, the CDR3 is TGCGCCAGCAGCCGGGAGGGGCGGCGTATGGACGGCACAGATACGCAGTATTTT. Protein: CASSREGRRMDGTDTQYF.

This rearrangement joins TRBV9 to TRBJ1-2, with 9 bases lining up with TRBD1. V gave up 2 bases and J gave up 7 bases; unmatched junction bases: 6. Germline CDR1 is SGDLS and CDR2 is YYNGEE. The CDR3 consists of 14 residues. The chain's CDR3 is CASSVTGGGSGYTF. The CDR3 DNA sequence: TGTGCCAGCAGCGTCACAGGGGGCGGCAGTGGCTACACCTTC.

This chain connects TRBV6-5 to TRBJ1-2; perhaps TRBD1 as D (6 bases). CDR1 and CDR2 (germline): MNHEY, SVGAGI. V lost 1 base and J lost 5, with 14 bases in between. The CDR3 runs to 15 residues. DNA of the CDR3: TGTGCCAGCAGTTACTTGGGGGGGGCGCCTTATGGCTACACCTTC. Its translation: CASSYLGGAPYGYTF.

The J gene is TRBJ2-7, the V gene TRBV15; TRBD1 matches 8 bases. This CDR3 contains 15 residues. Germline-derived CDR1 and CDR2 are LNHNV and YYDKDF (reference sequence). Losses at the gene ends were 5 bases for V and 6 bases for J; bases not matched to a gene: 12. Here the CDR3 DNA reads TGTGCCACCAGCCCCTGGACAGGGTTTTTGAGCGAGCAGTACTTC. It is translated as CATSPWTGFLSEQYF.

This clone appeared once. This chain joins TRBV19 and TRBJ1-2, with D possibly TRBD1 on 5 matching bases. CDR1 and CDR2 from the germline V gene are LNHDA and SQIVND (reference sequence). This CDR3 region has 16 residues. Trimming took off 7 bases at V and 0 bases at J, with 18 bases between the two ends. In DNA, the CDR3 is TGTGCCAGTACCTACAAAGGGGCGCCTACTAACTATGGCTACACCTTC. This gives the protein CASTYKGAPTNYGYTF.